These 21 T cell receptor beta chains were sequenced from one sample in a study of early T cells in non-severe SARS-CoV-2 infection. TCRdb fed the 5' RACE reads into MiXCR, producing one record per CDR3 protein. Of some 62,000 distinct CDR3 sequences in the sample, about 9.3% were seen once. Sequencing was carried out using whole blood. These receptors all come from an adult who was a healthcare worker with PCR-confirmed SARS-CoV-2 infection or an uninfected control (not recorded which).

The rearrangement joins TRBV14 to TRBJ2-1, with no clear D. Germline V lookup: CDR1 SGHDN, CDR2 FVKESK. Between the trimmed V and J ends, which lost 4 bases and 4 bases, there was a span of 5 bases. This CDR3 contains 12 residues. The chain's CDR3 is CASSPGYNEQFF. Here the CDR3 DNA reads TGTGCCAGCAGCCCTGGGTACAATGAGCAGTTCTTC. The full variable domain, with the rest looked up from reference TRBV14 and TRBJ2-1, is EAGVTQFPSHSVIEKGQTVTLRCDPISGHDNLYWYRRVMGKEIKFLLHFVKESKQDESGMPNNRFLAERTGGTYSTLKVQPAELEDSGVYFCASSPGYNEQFFGPGTRLTVL.

The chain uses TRBV6-6 and TRBJ1-2, with D unresolved. V shed 5 bases and J shed 6 bases, with 13 bases lying between them. This CDR3 is built from 13 residues. Germline-derived CDR1 and CDR2 are MNHNY and SVGAGI (reference sequence). The CDR3: CASSPTKVNGYTF. The CDR3, as DNA: TGTGCCAGCAGTCCTACGAAGGTTAATGGCTACACCTTC.

This clonotype was detected only a few times. This chain links TRBV20-1 with TRBJ2-3; no firm D call. Trimming took 3 bases from V and 5 from J, leaving 3 bases between them. Germline CDR1 and CDR2: DFQATT and SNEGSKA (reference sequence). CDR3 length: 10 amino acids. The CDR3 bases are TGCAGTGCTAGTCAAGATACGCAGTATTTT. Amino acids: CSASQDTQYF.

The rearrangement links TRBV12-3 or TRBV12-4 to TRBJ1-1, with 7 bases matching TRBD1. CDR3 size: 14 residues. Trimming cost V 1 base and J 5 bases; bases outside gene matches: 4. The CDR3 protein is CASSLGQGVTEAFF. CDR3 in DNA: TGTGCCAGCAGTTTAGGTCAGGGGGTGACTGAAGCTTTCTTT.

This clonotype was picked up a small number of times. The CDR3 is CAWNGAGLYTGELFF. The CDR3 DNA follows: TGTGCCTGGAATGGAGCGGGGCTATACACCGGGGAGCTGTTTTTT. This chain uses TRBV30 with TRBJ2-2; 7 bases map to TRBD2. The CDR3 has 15 residues. CDR1 and CDR2 (germline): GTSNPN, SVGIG (reference sequence). With V trimmed by 4 bases and J by 3 bases, 8 bases remained unmatched.

This clonotype has a handful of counts. Mismatch with germline at one junction end may stem from a read error. CDR3 amino acids: CASSQRFERGSF. For the CDR3, the DNA is TGTGCCAGCAGCCAAAGGTTTGAGCGGGGGTCTTTC. The J gene is TRBJ2-7, the V gene TRBV3-1; 8 positions agree with TRBD2. CDR3 length equals 12 residues. Germline CDR1 LGHDT, CDR2 YNNKEL (reference sequence).

The V gene is TRBV29-1, the J gene TRBJ2-5, with 10 positions matching TRBD1. CDR3 size: 15 residues. Trimming at V came to 7 bases and at J to 3 bases, leaving 11 bases not matched to a gene. Germline assignment: CDR1 SQVTM and CDR2 ANQGSEA. CDR3 residues: CSATRQGASEETQYF. The DNA of the CDR3 is TGCAGCGCCACCCGACAGGGGGCCTCAGAAGAGACCCAGTACTTC.

This clonotype was seen many times. The chain employs TRBV7-9 and TRBJ1-6, with D uncertain. Looked up from germline, CDR1 is SEHNR and CDR2 is FQNEAQ (reference sequence). This CDR3 region has 13 residues. The V end was cut by 5 bases, the J end by 7 bases, with 9 bases between. The CDR3 loop is CASSPRVNSPLHF. CDR3 bases: TGTGCCAGCAGCCCAAGGGTGAATTCACCCCTCCACTTT.

The chain couples TRBV13 to TRBJ2-1; 8 bases line up with TRBD2. Per the germline V gene, CDR1 is PRHDT and CDR2 is FYEKMQ (reference sequence). The CDR3 totals 17 residues. Trimming took 4 bases from V and 4 from J; bases not matched to a gene: 12. The CDR3 here is CASSSGLSGGYYNEQFF. The CDR3 DNA is TGTGCCAGCAGCTCTGGCTTAAGCGGGGGCTATTACAATGAGCAGTTCTTC.

V and J are TRBV2 and TRBJ1-2; TRBD1 might be the D (6 bases). The V end lost 3 bases, the J end lost 5 bases, and 10 bases lay between the germline ends. The CDR3 runs to 13 residues. Per the germline V gene, CDR1 is SNHLY and CDR2 is FYNNEI. CDR3 region: CASSERQEYGYTF. CDR3 DNA sequence: TGTGCCAGCAGTGAGCGACAGGAATATGGCTACACCTTC.

This clonotype was counted between two and nine times. The chain joins TRBV29-1 to TRBJ2-5; D unresolved. The germline gives CDR1 SQVTM, CDR2 ANQGSEA. The CDR3 consists of 12 residues. V was trimmed by 3 bases and J by 1 base, leaving 6 bases between them. The CDR3 loop reads CSVESTQETQYF. The CDR3 DNA reads as TGCAGCGTTGAGTCCACCCAAGAGACCCAGTACTTC. The full variable domain, in which reference TRBV29-1 and TRBJ2-5 provide the parts outside the CDR3, is SAVISQKPSRDICQRGTSLTIQCQVDSQVTMMFWYRQQPGQSLTLIATANQGSEATYESGFVIDKFPISRPNLTFSTLTVSNMSPEDSSIYLCSVESTQETQYFGPGTRLLVL.

V is TRBV18 and J is TRBJ2-3; D unresolved. Trimming took off 3 bases at V and 0 bases at J, with 16 bases between the two ends. This CDR3 has 17 amino acids. Per germline, CDR1 KGHSH and CDR2 LQKENI. The CDR3 here is CASSPSPSHKSTDTQYF. Here the CDR3 DNA reads TGTGCCAGCTCACCCTCACCCTCTCATAAAAGCACAGATACGCAGTATTTT. Variable domain in full (rest from reference TRBV18 and TRBJ2-3): NAGVMQNPRHLVRRRGQEARLRCSPMKGHSHVYWYRQLPEEGLKFMVYLQKENIIDESGMPKERFSAEFPKEGPSILRIQQVVRGDSAAYFCASSPSPSHKSTDTQYFGPGTRLTVL.

This clonotype was observed many times. The J gene is TRBJ2-3, the V gene TRBV7-3; a weak D match, TRBD2 (5 bases). This CDR3 is built from 14 residues. Trimming took 5 bases from V and 2 from J, leaving 11 bases between them. Per germline, CDR1 SGHTA and CDR2 FQGTGA. CDR3 region: CASSRAALTDTQYF. The DNA for the CDR3 is TGTGCCAGCAGCCGAGCGGCGCTCACAGATACGCAGTATTTT.

The chain employs TRBV11-2 and TRBJ2-1; perhaps TRBD2 as D (7 bases). Germline V gene data show CDR1 as SGHAT and CDR2 as FQNNGV. The CDR3 covers 14 residues. Trimming left V 6 bases short and J 6 bases short, with 15 bases between. The CDR3 region has the DNA TGTGCCAGCAGGAGGGGGGGCTTAATCAATGAGCAGTTCTTC. The encoded protein is CASRRGGLINEQFF.

There are a few counts of this clonotype. The chain combines TRBV20-1 with TRBJ1-4, with D unclear. V was pared by 3 bases and J by 3 bases, with 8 bases between. The CDR3 contains 13 residues. The germline V gene encodes CDR1 DFQATT and CDR2 SNEGSKA (reference sequence). The CDR3 loop reads CSASRVANEKLFF. The CDR3 bases are TGCAGTGCTAGTCGGGTGGCTAATGAAAAACTGTTTTTT.

Here the CDR3 DNA reads TGTGCCAGCAGCTTAAGGACGAGCAATCAGCCCCAGCATTTT. Translating it yields CASSLRTSNQPQHF. The gene calls are TRBV7-2 and TRBJ1-5; D gene unclear. CDR1 is SGHTA and CDR2 is FQGNSA in the germline V gene. V was cut by 2 bases and J by 1 base, with 6 bases left in between. The CDR3 spans 14 residues. The whole variable domain, filled in from reference TRBV7-2 and TRBJ1-5, reads GAGVSQSPSNKVTEKGKDVELRCDPISGHTALYWYRQSLGQGLEFLIYFQGNSAPDKSGLPSDRFSAERTGGSVSTLTIQRTQQEDSAVYLCASSLRTSNQPQHFGDGTRLSIL.

J is TRBJ2-1 and V is TRBV30; no definite D call. The length of the CDR3 is 15 residues. V was trimmed by 4 bases and J by 5 bases, leaving 18 bases between them. The germline V gene has CDR1 GTSNPN and CDR2 SVGIG (reference sequence). The CDR3 bases are TGTGCCTGGAAAAGGGCCACCCGCCCTAACAATGAGCAGTTCTTC. This gives the protein CAWKRATRPNNEQFF.

This clonotype was counted many times. The junction shows a germline mismatch at one end, possibly a read error. This chain links TRBV20-1 with TRBJ1-2, with 9 bases identical to TRBD1. The length of the CDR3 is 13 residues. Germline loops: CDR1 DFQATT, CDR2 SNEGSKA (reference sequence). CDR3 sequence: CSARGDRDNGYTF. In nucleotides, the CDR3 is TGCAGTGCCAGAGGGGACAGGGACAATGGCTACACCTTC.

This clonotype turned up a few times. The chain combines TRBV5-1 with TRBJ1-1, with no clear D. V lost 1 base and J 7 bases, leaving 8 bases between the germline ends. Germline loops: CDR1 SGHRS, CDR2 YFSETQ. This CDR3 comprises 12 residues. CDR3 in DNA: TGCGCCAGCAGCTTGAATGCGTATGAAGCTTTCTTT. As protein: CASSLNAYEAFF.

This clonotype was counted between two and nine times. V usage is TRBV6-5 and J usage is TRBJ2-7; a weak D match, TRBD1 (5 bases). Germline V lookup: CDR1 MNHEY, CDR2 SVGAGI. The V and J ends lost 2 bases and 7 bases respectively, with 27 bases between them. The CDR3 extends over 18 amino acids. The CDR3 nucleotides read TGTGCCAGCAGTTACGTCTATTTCTATAGGGGATCTCTTCGGGAGCAGTACGTC. Translation: CASSYVYFYRGSLREQYV.

This clonotype has only a few counts. This rearrangement joins TRBV7-6 to TRBJ1-2; D is undetermined. Germline-derived CDR1 and CDR2 are SGHVS and FNYEAQ. The CDR3 runs 15 residues. V was cut by 3 bases and J by 1 base, with 12 bases left in between. CDR3 DNA sequence: TGTGCCAGCAGCTTGGGAAAAGGGTTTAACTATGGCTACACCTTC. The encoded protein is CASSLGKGFNYGYTF.